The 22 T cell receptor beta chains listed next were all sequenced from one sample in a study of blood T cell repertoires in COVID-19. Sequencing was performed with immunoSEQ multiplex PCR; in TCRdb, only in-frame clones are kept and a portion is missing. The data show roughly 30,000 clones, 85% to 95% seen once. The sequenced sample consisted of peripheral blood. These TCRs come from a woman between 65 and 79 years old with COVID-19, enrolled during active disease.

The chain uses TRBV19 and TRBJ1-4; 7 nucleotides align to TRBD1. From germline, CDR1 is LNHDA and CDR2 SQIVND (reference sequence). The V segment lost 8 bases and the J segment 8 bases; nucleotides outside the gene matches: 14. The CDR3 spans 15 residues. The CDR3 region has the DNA TGTGCCAGTCTCGGATACGCAGGGGGTAAAGAAAAACTGTTTTTT. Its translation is CASLGYAGGKEKLFF.

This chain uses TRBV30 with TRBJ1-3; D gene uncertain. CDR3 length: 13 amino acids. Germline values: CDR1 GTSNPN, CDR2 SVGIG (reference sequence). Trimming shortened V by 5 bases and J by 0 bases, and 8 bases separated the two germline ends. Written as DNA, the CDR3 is TGTGCCTGGGCCCGGAGCTCTGGAAACACCATATATTTT. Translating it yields CAWARSSGNTIYF.

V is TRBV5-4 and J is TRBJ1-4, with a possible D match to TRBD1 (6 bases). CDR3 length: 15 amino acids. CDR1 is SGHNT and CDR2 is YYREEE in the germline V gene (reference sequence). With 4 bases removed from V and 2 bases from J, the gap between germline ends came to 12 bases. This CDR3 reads CASSRLGATNEKLFF. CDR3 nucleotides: TGTGCCAGCAGCCGCCTGGGGGCCACTAATGAAAAACTGTTTTTT.

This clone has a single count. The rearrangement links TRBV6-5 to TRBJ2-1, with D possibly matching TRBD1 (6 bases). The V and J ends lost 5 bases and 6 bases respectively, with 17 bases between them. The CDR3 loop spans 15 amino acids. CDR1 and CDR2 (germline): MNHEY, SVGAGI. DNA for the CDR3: TGTGCCAGCAGTCACGGCCAGGGGATTGGCAATGAGCAGTTCTTC. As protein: CASSHGQGIGNEQFF.

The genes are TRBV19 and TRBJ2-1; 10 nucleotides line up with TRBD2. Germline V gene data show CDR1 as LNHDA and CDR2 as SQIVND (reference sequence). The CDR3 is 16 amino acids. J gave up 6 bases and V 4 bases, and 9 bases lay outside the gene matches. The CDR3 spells CASSTDLAGVINEQFF. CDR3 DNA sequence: TGTGCCAGTAGTACAGACCTAGCGGGAGTTATCAATGAGCAGTTCTTC.

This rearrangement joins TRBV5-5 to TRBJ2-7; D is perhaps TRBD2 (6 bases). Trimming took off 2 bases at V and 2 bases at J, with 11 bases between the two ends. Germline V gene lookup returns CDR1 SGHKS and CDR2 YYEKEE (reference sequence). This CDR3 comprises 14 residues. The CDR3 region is CASSFGGVPYEQYF. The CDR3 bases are TGTGCCAGCAGCTTTGGAGGGGTCCCCTACGAGCAGTACTTC.

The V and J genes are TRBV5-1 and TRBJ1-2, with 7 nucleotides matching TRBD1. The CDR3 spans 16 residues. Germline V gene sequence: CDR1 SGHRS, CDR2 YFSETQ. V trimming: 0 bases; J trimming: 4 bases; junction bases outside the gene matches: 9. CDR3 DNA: TGCGCCAGCAGCTTGGAGACAGGGCAAGAGGGCTATGGCTACACCTTC. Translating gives CASSLETGQEGYGYTF.

Here the CDR3 reads CAWLRGSNTGELFF. CDR3 nucleotides: TGTGCCTGGCTCAGGGGGTCGAACACCGGGGAGCTGTTTTTT. The chain is built from TRBV30 and TRBJ2-2, with 7 bases aligning to TRBD1. There are 14 residues in the CDR3. Germline loops: CDR1 GTSNPN, CDR2 SVGIG (reference sequence). Trimming removed 5 bases from V and 0 bases from J; junction bases left unmatched: 3.

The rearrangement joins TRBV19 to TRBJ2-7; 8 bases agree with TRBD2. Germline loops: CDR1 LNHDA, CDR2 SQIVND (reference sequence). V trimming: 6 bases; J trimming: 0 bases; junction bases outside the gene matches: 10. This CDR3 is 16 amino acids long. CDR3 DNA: TGTGCCAGTAGCCCTGCGGGGGGATCCCACTCCTACGAGCAGTACTTC. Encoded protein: CASSPAGGSHSYEQYF. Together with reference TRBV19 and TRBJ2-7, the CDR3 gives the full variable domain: DGGITQSPKYLFRKEGQNVTLSCEQNLNHDAMYWYRQDPGQGLRLIYYSQIVNDFQKGDIAEGYSVSREKKESFPLTVTSAQKNPTAFYLCASSPAGGSHSYEQYFGPGTRLTVT.

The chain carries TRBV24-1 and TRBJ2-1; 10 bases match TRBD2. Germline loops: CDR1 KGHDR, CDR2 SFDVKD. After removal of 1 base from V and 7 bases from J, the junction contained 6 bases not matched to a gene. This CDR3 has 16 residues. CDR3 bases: TGTGCCACCAGTGATTTAGCTAGCGGGAGTGTTAATGAGCAGTTCTTC. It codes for CATSDLASGSVNEQFF.

CDR3 DNA sequence: TGTGCCAGCAGCTTAGATTCCGCTAGCGGTAAGCAGTTCTTC. This encodes CASSLDSASGKQFF. This chain joins TRBV11-3 and TRBJ2-1; 7 bases line up with TRBD2. The CDR3 loop spans 14 amino acids. With 0 bases clipped from V and 11 bases from J, the junction kept 7 bases outside the gene matches. Germline loops: CDR1 SGHNT, CDR2 YENEEA.

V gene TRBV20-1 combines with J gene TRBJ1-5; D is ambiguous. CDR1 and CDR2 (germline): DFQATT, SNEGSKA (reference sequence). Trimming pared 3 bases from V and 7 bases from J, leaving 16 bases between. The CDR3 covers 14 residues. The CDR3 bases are TGCAGTGCTAGTTTGCGTCCCGCTGAACAGCCCCAGCATTTT. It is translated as CSASLRPAEQPQHF.

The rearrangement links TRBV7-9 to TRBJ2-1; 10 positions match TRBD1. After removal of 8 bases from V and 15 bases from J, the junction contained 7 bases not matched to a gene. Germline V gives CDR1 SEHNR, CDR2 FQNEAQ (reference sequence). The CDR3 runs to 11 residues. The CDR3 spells CASSPGQGGFF. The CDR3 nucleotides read TGTGCCAGCTCCCCCGGACAGGGGGGGTTCTTC. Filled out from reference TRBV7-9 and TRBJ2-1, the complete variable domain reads DTGVSQNPRHKITKRGQNVTFRCDPISEHNRLYWYRQTLGQGPEFLTYFQNEAQLEKSRLLSDRFSAERPKGSFSTLEIQRTEQGDSAMYLCASSPGQGGFFGPGTRLTVL.

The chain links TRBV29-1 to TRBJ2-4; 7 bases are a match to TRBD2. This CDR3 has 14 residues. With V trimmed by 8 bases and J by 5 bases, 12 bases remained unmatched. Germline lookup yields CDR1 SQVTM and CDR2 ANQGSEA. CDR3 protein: CSPLGGRGENIQYF. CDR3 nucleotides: TGCAGCCCCCTGGGCGGGAGAGGCGAAAACATTCAGTACTTC.

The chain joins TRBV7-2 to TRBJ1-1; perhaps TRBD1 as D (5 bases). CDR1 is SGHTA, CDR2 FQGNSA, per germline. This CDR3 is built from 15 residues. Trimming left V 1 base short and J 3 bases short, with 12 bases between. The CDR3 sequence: CASSLGGRADTEAFF. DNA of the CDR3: TGTGCCAGCAGCTTAGGGGGCAGGGCAGACACTGAAGCTTTCTTT.

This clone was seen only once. The CDR3 DNA follows: TGTGCCAGCAGCTTATTAGGACAGGGTGGCGAAAAACTGTTTTTT. Its protein is CASSLLGQGGEKLFF. The chain is built from TRBV7-2 and TRBJ1-4, with 8 nucleotides matching TRBD1. Trimming at V came to 2 bases and at J to 8 bases, leaving 7 bases not matched to a gene. This CDR3 has 15 residues. Germline CDR1 reads SGHTA; CDR2 reads FQGNSA.

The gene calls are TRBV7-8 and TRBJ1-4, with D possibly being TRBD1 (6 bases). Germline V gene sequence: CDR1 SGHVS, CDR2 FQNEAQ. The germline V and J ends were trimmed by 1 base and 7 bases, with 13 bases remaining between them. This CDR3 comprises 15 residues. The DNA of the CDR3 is TGTGCCAGCAGCTTAGTCACAGGGAGTATTGAAAAACTGTTTTTT. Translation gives CASSLVTGSIEKLFF.

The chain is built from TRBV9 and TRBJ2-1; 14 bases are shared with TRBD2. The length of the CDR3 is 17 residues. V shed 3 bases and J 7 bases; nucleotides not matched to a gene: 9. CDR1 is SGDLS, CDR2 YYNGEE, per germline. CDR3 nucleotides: TGTGCCAGCAGCGGGGGGACTAGCGGGAGCGGAGGGAATGAGCAGTTCTTC. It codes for CASSGGTSGSGGNEQFF.

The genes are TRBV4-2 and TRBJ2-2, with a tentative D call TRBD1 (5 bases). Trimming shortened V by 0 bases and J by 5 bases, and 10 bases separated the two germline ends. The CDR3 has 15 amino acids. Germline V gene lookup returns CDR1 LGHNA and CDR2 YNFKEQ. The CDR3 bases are TGTGCCAGCAGCCAAGATTCACGGACAACCGGGGAGCTGTTTTTT. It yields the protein CASSQDSRTTGELFF.

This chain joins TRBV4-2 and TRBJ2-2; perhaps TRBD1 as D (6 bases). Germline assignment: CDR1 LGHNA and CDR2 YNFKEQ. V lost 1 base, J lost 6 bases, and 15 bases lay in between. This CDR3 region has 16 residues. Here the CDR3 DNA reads TGTGCCAGCAGCCAAGCTGTACAGGGCCTGGCCGGGGAGCTGTTTTTT. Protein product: CASSQAVQGLAGELFF.

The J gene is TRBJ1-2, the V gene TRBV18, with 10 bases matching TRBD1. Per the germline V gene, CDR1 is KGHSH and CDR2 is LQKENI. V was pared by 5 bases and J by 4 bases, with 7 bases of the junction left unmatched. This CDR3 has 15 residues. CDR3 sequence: CASSSSGQGLYGYTF. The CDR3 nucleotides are TGTGCCAGCTCATCATCGGGACAGGGGCTCTATGGCTACACCTTC.

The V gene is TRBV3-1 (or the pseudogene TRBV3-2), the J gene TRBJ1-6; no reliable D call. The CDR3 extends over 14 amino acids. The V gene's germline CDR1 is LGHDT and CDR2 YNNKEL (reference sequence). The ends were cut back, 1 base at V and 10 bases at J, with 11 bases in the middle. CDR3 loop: CASSQGQSGSPLHF. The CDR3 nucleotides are TGTGCCAGCAGCCAAGGCCAGTCCGGGTCACCCCTCCACTTT.